The clone carrying this TCR beta chain was seen a handful of times. The library targeted TCRbeta and was prepared with unique molecular identifiers. TCRdb recomputed calls from the PCR reads with MiXCR, one row per CDR3 protein. The sample carries 350,000 to 450,000 distinct CDR3 sequences, 13% recorded once. The data were taken from a study of T-cell reconstitution after alpha-beta-depleted transplantation in children. Trimming removed 6 bases from V and 2 bases from J, with 11 bases in between. The CDR3 has 14 residues. The J gene is TRBJ1-3, the V gene TRBV12-3 or TRBV12-4, with D hard to call. The sequences come from PBMCs, collected from the stem cell graft. The clonotype was recovered from a human donor who donated a stem cell graft to a child with Fanconi anemia. Written as DNA, the CDR3 is TGTGCCAGCAGCCGAACATCGACTGGAAACACCATATATTTT. This translates into CASSRTSTGNTIYF.